The clone carrying this TCR beta chain was seen a handful of times. Its antigen remains unknown. The sample originates from a study of T cells in localized non-small cell lung cancer. Germline V lookup: CDR1 MNHGY, CDR2 SAAAGT. V was clipped by 6 bases and J by 3 bases; unmatched bases: 4. The CDR3 length is 14 residues. The study's findings and limits: Of the tissues analyzed, uninvolved adjacent lung showed maximal T cell clonality, greater than tumor. Sequence data derive from only one tumor region, so heterogeneity remains possible. Greater blood T cell density accompanied longer overall survival. Median approximately 58 top-100 tumor clones were shared with paired adjacent lung.

TCRdb's copy holds only in-frame clones and misses some; the assay was immunoSEQ multiplex PCR. The data show 1,500 to 2,000 clones, about 38% seen once. The chain couples TRBV6-8 to TRBJ1-4, with 7 nucleotides matching TRBD1. The source material was lung tumor tissue, sampled before any cancer treatment. The receptor comes from a female donor older than 55 with stage I lung adenocarcinoma. The CDR3 nucleotides are TGTGCCAGCAGAACCGGGACAGCTAATGAAAAACTGTTTTTT. Translating gives CASRTGTANEKLFF.